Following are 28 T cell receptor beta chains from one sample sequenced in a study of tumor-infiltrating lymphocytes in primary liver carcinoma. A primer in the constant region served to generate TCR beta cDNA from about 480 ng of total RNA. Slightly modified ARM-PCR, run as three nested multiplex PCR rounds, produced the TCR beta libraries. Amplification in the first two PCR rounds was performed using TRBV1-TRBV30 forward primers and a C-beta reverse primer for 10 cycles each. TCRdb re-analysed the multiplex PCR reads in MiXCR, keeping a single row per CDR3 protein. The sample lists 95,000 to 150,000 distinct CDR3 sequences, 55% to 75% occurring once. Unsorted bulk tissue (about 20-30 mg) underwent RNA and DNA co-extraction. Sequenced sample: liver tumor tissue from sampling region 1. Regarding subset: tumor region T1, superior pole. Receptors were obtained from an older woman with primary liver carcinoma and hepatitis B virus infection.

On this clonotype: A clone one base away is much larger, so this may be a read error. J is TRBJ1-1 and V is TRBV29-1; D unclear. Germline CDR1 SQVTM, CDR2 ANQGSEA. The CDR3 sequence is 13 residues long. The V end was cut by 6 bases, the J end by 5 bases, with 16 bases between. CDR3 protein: CSVAATGGTEAFF. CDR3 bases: TGCAGCGTCGCCGCGACGGGAGGGACTGAAGCTTTCTTT.

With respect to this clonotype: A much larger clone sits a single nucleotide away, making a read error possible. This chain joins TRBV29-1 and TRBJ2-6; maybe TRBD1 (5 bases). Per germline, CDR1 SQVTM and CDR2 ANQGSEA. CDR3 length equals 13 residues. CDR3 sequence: CSVPQGNSNVLIF. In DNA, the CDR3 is TGCAGCGTACCCCAGGGAAATTCCAACGTCCTGATTTTC.

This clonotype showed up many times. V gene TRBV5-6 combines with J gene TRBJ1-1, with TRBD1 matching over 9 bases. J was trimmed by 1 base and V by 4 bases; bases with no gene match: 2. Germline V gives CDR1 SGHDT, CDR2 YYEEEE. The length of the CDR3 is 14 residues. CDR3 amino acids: CASSDRGSNTEAFF. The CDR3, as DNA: TGTGCCAGCAGCGACAGGGGGTCGAACACTGAAGCTTTCTTT.

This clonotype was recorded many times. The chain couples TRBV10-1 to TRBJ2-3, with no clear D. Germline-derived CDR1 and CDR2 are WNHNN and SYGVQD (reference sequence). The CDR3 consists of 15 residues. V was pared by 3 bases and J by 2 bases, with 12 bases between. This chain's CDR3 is CASSDRFKPTDTQYF. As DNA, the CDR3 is TGCGCCAGCAGTGATCGGTTTAAGCCCACAGATACGCAGTATTTT.

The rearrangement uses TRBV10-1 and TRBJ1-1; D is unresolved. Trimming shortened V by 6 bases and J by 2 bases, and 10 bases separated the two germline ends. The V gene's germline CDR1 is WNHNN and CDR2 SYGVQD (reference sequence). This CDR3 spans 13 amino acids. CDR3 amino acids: CASSAHGNTEAFF. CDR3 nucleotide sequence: TGCGCCAGCAGCGCACATGGCAACACTGAAGCTTTCTTT.

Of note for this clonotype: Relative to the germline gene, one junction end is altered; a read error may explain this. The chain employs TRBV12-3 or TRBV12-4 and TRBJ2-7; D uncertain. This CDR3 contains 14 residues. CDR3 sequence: CASTSDAGTYEQYF. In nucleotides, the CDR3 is TGCGCCAGCACCAGCGATGCCGGCACCTACGAGCAGTACTTC.

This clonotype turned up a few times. The CDR3 region is CASSLGTSGTSRETQYF. CDR3 sequence (DNA): TGTGCCAGCAGTTTGGGGACTAGCGGGACCTCGAGAGAGACCCAGTACTTC. This rearrangement joins TRBV28 to TRBJ2-5; 13 bases map to TRBD2. V was clipped by 3 bases and J by 4 bases; unmatched bases: 8. The CDR3 length is 17 residues. From germline, CDR1 is MDHEN and CDR2 SYDVKM.

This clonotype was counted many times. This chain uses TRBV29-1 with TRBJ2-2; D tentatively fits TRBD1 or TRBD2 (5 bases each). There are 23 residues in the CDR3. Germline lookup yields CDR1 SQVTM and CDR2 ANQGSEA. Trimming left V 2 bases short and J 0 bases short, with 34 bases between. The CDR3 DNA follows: TGCAGCGTTGAACCCGGAGGCAGGGTAGGACTCACTCCTCAAAACCCGAACACCGGGGAGCTGTTTTTT. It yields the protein CSVEPGGRVGLTPQNPNTGELFF.

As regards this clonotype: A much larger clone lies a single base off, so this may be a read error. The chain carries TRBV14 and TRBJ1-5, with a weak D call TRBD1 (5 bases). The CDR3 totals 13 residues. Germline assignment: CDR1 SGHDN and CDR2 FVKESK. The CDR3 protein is CAISLGLRQPQHF. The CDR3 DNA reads TGTGCCATCAGCCTGGGACTTCGGCAGCCCCAGCATTTT. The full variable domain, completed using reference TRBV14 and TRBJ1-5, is EAGVTQFPSHSVIEKGQTVTLRCDPISGHDNLYWYRRVMGKEIKFLLHFVKESKQDESGMPNNRFLAERTGGTYSTLKVQPAELEDSGVYFCAISLGLRQPQHFGDGTRLSIL.

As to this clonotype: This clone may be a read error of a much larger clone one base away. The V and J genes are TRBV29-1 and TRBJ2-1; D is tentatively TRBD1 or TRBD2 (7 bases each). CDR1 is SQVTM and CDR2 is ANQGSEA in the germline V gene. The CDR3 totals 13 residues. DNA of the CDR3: TGCAGCGTTGCCTGGACTAGGGGGCTTGAGCGGTTCTTC. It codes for CSVAWTRGLERFF.

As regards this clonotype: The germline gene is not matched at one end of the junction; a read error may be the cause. CDR3 nucleotides: TGCAACGTTGACAGTGGAGGCACAGATACGCAGTATTTT. Translation: CNVDSGGTDTQYF. The chain joins TRBV29-1 to TRBJ2-3; tentative D call: TRBD1 (5 bases). The CDR3 sequence is 13 residues long. Germline-derived CDR1 and CDR2 are SQVTM and ANQGSEA.

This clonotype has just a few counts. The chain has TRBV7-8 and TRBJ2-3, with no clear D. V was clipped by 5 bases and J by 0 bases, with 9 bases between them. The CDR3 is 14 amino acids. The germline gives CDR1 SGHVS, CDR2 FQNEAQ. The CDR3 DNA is TGTGCCAGCAGCCCCACCCCTAGCACAGATACGCAGTATTTT. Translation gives CASSPTPSTDTQYF.

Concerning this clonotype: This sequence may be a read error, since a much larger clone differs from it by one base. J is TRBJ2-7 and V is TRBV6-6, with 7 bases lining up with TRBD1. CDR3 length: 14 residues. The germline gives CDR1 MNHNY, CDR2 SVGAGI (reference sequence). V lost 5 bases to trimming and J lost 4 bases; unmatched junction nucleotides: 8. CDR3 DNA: TGTGCCAGCAGTCTCAGACAGGGATCGTACGAGCAGTACTTC. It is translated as CASSLRQGSYEQYF.

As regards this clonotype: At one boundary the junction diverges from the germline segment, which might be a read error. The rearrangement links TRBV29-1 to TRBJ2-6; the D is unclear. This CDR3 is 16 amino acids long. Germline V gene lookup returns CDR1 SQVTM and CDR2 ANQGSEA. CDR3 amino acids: CGVAGGPYSGANVLTF. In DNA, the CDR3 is TGCGGCGTTGCCGGCGGTCCGTACTCTGGGGCCAACGTCCTGACTTTC.

CDR3 sequence reads: CASSLGSGHDTDTQHF. The CDR3 DNA reads as TGTGCCAGCAGCTTAGGATCGGGACATGACACAGATACGCAGCATTTT. This rearrangement joins TRBV11-2 to TRBJ2-3, with D perhaps TRBD1 (6 bases). Judging by the DNA end, TRBJ1-5 fits better; the J call may be wrong. The germline V gene has CDR1 SGHAT and CDR2 FQNNGV. The CDR3 covers 16 residues.

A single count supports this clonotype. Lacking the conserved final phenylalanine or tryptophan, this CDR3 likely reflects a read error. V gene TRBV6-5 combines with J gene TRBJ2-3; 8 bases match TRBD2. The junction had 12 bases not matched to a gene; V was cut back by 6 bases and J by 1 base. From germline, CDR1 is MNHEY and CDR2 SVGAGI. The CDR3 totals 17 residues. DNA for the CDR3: TGTGCCAGCAGCCGACTAGCGCCGAGAGGGGGCACAGATACGCAGTATCTT. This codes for CASSRLAPRGGTDTQYL.

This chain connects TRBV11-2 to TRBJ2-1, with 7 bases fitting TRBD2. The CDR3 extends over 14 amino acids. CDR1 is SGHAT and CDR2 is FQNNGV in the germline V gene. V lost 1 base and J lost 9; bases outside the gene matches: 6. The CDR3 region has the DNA TGTGCCAGCAGCTTAGTGGGAGGGCCGTTTGAGCAGTTCTTC. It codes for CASSLVGGPFEQFF.

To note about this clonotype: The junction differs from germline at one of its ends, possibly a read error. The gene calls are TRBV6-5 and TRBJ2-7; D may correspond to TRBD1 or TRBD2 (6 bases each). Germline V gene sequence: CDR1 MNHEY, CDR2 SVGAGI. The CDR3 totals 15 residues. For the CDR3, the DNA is TGTGTCAGCAGTTACCGGGGGCCACGGAGTAAAGGGCAGTACTTC. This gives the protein CVSSYRGPRSKGQYF.

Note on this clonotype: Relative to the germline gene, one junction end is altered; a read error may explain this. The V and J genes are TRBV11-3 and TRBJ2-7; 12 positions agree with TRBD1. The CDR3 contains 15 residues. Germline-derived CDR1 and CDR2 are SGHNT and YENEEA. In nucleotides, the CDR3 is TGTACCAGCAGCCCCGGGACAGGGGGCAGGTACGAGCAGTACTTC. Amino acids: CTSSPGTGGRYEQYF.

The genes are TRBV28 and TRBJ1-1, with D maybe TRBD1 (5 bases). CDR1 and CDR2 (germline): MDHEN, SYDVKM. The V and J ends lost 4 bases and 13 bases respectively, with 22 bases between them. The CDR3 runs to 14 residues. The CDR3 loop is CASSSPFEQASIFF. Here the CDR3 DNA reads TGTGCCAGCAGTTCCCCGTTCGAACAGGCGTCGATTTTCTTT.

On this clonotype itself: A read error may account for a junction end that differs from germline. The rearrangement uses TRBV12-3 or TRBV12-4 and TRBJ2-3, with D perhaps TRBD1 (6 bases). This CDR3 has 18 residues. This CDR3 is CASGFSPNRVVGTDTQYF. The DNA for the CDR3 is TGTGCCAGCGGTTTTTCTCCAAACAGGGTGGTGGGCACAGATACGCAGTATTTT.

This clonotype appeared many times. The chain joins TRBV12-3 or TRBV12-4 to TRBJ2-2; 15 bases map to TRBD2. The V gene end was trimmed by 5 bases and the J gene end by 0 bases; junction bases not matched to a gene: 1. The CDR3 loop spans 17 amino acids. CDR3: CASSGLAGGPNTGELFF. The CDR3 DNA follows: TGTGCCAGCAGTGGACTAGCGGGAGGGCCGAACACCGGGGAGCTGTTTTTT.

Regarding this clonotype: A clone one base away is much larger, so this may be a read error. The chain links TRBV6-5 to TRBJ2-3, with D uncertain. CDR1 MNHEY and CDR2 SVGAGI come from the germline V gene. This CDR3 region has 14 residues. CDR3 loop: CVSSPTASTDTQYF. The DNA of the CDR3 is TGTGTCAGCAGTCCGACGGCTAGCACAGATACGCAGTATTTT.

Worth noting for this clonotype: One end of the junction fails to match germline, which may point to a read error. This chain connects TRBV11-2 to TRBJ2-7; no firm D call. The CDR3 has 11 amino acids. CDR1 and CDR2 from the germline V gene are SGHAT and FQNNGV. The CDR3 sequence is CAISSSYEQHF. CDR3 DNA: TGTGCCATCAGCTCCTCCTACGAGCAGCACTTC.

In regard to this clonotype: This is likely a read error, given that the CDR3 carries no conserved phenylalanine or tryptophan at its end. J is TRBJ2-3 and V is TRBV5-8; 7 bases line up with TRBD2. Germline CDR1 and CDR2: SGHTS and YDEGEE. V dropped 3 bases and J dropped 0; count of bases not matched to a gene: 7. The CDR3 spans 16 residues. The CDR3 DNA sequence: TGTGCCAGCAGCTCGACTAGCCAAGTTAGCACAGATACGCAGTATTCT. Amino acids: CASSSTSQVSTDTQYS.

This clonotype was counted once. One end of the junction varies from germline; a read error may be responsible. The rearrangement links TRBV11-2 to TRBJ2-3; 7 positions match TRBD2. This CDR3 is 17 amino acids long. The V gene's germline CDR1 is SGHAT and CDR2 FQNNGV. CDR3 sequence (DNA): TGTGCCAGCAGCTTGGGGGGACTAACGTACACGTCATATACGCAGTGTTTT. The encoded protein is CASSLGGLTYTSYTQCF. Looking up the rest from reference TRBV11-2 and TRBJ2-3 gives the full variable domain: EAGVAQSPRYKIIEKRQSVAFWCNPISGHATLYWYQQILGQGPKLLIQFQNNGVVDDSQLPKDRFSAERLKGVDSTLKIQPAKLEDSAVYLCASSLGGLTYTSYTQCFGPGTRLTVL.

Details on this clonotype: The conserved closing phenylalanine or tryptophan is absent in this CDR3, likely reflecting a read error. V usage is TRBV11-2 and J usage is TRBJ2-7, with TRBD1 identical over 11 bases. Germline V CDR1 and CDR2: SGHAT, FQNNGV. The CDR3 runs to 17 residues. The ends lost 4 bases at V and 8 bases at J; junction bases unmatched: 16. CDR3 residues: CASSWNAGQGVRYKQYS. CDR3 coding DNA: TGTGCCAGCAGCTGGAACGCGGGACAGGGGGTCCGTTACAAGCAGTACTCC.

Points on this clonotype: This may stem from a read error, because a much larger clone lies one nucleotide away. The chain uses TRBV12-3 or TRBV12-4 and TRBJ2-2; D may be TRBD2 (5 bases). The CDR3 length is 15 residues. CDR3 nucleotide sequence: TGTGCCAGCAAAGACGGATCTACGAACACCGGGAAGCTGTTTTTT. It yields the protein CASKDGSTNTGKLFF.